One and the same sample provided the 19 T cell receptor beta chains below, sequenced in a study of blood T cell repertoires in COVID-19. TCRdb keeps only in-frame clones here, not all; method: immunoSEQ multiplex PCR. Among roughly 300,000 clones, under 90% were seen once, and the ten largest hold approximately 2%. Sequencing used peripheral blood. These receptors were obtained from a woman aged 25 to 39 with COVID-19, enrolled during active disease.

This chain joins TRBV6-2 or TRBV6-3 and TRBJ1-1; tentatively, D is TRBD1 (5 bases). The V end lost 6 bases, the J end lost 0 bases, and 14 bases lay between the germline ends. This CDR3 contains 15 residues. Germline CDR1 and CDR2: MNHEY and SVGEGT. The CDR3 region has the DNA TGTGCCAGCAGCAGCGTGTTGGGGCTGAACACTGAAGCTTTCTTT. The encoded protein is CASSSVLGLNTEAFF.

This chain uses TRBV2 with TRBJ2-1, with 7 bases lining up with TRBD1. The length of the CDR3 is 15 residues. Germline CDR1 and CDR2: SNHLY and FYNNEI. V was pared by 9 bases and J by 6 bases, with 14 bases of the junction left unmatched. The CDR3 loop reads CARTSGTENFNEQFF. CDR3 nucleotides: TGTGCCAGAACCTCCGGGACAGAGAATTTCAATGAGCAGTTCTTC.

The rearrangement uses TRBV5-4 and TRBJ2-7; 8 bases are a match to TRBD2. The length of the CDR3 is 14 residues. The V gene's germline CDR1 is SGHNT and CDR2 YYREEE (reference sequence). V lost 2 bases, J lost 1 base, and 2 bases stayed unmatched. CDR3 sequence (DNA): TGTGCCAGCAGCTTAACTAGCGGATCCTACGAGCAGTACTTC. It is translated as CASSLTSGSYEQYF.

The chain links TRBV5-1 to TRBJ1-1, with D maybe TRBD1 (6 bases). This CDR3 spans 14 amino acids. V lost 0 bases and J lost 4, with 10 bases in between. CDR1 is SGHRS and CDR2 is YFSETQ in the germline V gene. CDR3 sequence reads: CASSLAGDSTEAFF. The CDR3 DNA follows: TGCGCCAGCAGCTTGGCAGGGGATAGCACTGAAGCTTTCTTT. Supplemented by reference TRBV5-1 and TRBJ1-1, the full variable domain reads KAGVTQTPRYLIKTRGQQVTLSCSPISGHRSVSWYQQTPGQGLQFLFEYFSETQRNKGNFPGRFSGRQFSNSRSEMNVSTLELGDSALYLCASSLAGDSTEAFFGQGTRLTVV.

Here the CDR3 DNA reads TGTGCCAGCAGCCTTACATGGGGGACAGGAATAGAAGAGACCCAGTACTTC. Translated, it gives CASSLTWGTGIEETQYF. V and J are TRBV3-1 (or the pseudogene TRBV3-2) and TRBJ2-5, with 8 nucleotides matching TRBD1. CDR3 size: 17 residues. V lost 4 bases, J lost 3 bases, and 13 bases stayed unmatched. CDR1 is LGHDT and CDR2 is YNNKEL in the germline V gene (reference sequence).

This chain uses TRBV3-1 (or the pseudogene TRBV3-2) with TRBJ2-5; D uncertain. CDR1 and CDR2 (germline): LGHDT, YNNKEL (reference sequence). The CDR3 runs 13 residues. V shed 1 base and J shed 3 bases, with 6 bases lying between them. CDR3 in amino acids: CASSQATKETQYF. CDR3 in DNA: TGTGCCAGCAGCCAAGCCACAAAAGAGACCCAGTACTTC.

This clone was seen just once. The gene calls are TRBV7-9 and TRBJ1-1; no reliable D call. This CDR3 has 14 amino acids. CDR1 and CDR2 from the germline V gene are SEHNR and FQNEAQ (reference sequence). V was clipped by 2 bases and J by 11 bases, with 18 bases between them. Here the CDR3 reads CASSLRGSAAEAFF. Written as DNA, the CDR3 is TGTGCCAGCAGCTTACGAGGTAGCGCGGCCGAGGCTTTCTTT.

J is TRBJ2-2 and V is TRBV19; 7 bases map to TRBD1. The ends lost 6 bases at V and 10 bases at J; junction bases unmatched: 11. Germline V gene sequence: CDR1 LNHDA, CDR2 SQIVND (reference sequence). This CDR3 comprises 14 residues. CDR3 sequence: CASSNRRGGEELFF. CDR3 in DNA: TGTGCCAGTAGCAACCGGAGAGGGGGCGAGGAGCTGTTTTTT.

CDR3 nucleotide sequence: TGTGCCAGCTCACCATTGGCGGAAGGCTACACCTTC. This translates into CASSPLAEGYTF. The V and J genes are TRBV18 and TRBJ1-2; D gene ambiguous. Per the germline V gene, CDR1 is KGHSH and CDR2 is LQKENI. V shed 2 bases and J shed 8 bases, with 9 bases lying between them. This CDR3 comprises 12 residues.

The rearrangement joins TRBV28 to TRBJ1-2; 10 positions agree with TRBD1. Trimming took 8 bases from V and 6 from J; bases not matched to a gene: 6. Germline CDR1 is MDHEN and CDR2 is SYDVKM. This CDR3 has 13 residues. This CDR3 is CASRQGAVHGYTF. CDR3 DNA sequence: TGTGCCAGCCGACAGGGGGCAGTGCATGGCTACACCTTC.

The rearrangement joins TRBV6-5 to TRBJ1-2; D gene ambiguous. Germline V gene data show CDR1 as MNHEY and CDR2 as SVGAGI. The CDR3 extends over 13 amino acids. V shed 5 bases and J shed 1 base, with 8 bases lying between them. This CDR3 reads CASSLKINYGYTF. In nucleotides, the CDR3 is TGTGCCAGCAGTCTTAAAATTAACTATGGCTACACCTTC.

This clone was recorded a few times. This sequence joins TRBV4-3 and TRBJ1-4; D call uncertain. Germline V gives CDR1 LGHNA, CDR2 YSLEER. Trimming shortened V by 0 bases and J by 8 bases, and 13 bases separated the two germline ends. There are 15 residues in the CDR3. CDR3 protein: CASSQDGRYGEKLFF. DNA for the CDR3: TGCGCCAGCAGCCAAGATGGCCGTTACGGGGAAAAACTGTTTTTT.

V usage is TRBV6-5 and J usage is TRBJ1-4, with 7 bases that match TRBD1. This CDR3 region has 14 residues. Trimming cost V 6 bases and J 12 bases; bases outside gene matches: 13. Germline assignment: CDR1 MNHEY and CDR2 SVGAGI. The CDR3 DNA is TGTGCCAGCAGGATATCAGGGGGAAGGGGGGAACTGTTTTTT. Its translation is CASRISGGRGELFF.

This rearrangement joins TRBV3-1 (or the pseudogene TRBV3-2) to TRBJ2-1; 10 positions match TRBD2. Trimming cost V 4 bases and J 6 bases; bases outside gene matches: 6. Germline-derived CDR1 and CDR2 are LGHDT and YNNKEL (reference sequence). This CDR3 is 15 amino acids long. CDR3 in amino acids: CASSPSGGIVNEQFF. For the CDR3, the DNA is TGTGCCAGCAGCCCTAGCGGGGGTATTGTCAATGAGCAGTTCTTC.

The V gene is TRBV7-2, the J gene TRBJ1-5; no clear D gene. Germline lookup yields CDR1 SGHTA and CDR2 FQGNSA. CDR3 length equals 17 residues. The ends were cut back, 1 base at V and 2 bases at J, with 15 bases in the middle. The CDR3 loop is CASSLVGSGRGNQPQHF. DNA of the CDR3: TGTGCCAGCAGCTTAGTGGGGAGTGGTCGGGGCAATCAGCCCCAGCATTTT.

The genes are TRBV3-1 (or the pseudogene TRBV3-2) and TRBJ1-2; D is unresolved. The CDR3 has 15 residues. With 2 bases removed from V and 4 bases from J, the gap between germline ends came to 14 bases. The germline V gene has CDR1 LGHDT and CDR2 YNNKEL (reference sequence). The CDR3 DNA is TGTGCCAGCAGCCAATATGAGCTTGGTGGCTATGGCTACACCTTC. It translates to CASSQYELGGYGYTF.

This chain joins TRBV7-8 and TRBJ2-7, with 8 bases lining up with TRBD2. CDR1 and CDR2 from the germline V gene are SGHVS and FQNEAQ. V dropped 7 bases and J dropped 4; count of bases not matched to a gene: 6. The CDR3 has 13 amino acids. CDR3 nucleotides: TGTGCCAGCACCGGACTAGCAAAGTACGAGCAGTACTTC. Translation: CASTGLAKYEQYF.

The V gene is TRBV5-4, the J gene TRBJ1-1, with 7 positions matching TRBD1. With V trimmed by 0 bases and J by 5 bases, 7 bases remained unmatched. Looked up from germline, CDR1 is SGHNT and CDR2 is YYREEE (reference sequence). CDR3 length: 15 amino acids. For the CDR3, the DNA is TGTGCCAGCAGCTTGGGGGGCGAGGGGGCGACTGAAGCTTTCTTT. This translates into CASSLGGEGATEAFF.

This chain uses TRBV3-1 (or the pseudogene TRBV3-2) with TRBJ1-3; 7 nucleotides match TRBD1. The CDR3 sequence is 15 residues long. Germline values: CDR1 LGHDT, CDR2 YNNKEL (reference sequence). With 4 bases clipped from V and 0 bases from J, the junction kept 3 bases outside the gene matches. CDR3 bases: TGTGCCAGCAGCCGCGACAGGGTCTCTGGAAACACCATATATTTT. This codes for CASSRDRVSGNTIYF.